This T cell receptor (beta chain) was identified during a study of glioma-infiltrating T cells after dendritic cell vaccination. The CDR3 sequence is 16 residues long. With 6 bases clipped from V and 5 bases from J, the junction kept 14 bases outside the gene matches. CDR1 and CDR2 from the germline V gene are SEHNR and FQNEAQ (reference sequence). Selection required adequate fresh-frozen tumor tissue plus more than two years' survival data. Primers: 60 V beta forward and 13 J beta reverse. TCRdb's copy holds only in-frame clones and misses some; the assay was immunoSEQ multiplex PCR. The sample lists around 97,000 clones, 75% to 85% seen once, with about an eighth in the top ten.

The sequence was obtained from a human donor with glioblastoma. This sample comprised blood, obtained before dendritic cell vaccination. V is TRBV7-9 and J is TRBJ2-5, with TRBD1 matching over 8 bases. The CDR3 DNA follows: TGTGCCAGCAGACCTAGACTCAGGGGGCGCGGGGAGACCCAGTACTTC. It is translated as CASRPRLRGRGETQYF.